Included here is one T cell receptor (beta chain) sequence, with context. What it recognizes is unknown. This entry is derived from a study of T cell responses to AZD1222 COVID-19 vaccine. Study observations and caveats: Sampling that yielded the repertoires occurred only after the peak T cell response.

Germline CDR1 SNHLY, CDR2 FYNNEI. J lost 3 bases, V lost 6 bases, and 2 bases had no gene match. CDR3 length: 15 amino acids. Using immunoSEQ multiplex PCR, the repertoire was profiled, and TCRdb retains in-frame clones only, with some absent. This sample has 140,000 to 150,000 clones, with 80% to 90% found just once. The chain couples TRBV2 to TRBJ2-3; TRBD2 matches at 14 bases. The TCR was taken from an adult in good health. The sample here was peripheral blood, taken on day 0 of AZD1222 vaccination. The CDR3 sequence is CASRRTSGGTDTQYF. In DNA, the CDR3 is TGTGCCAGCAGAAGGACTAGCGGGGGGACAGATACGCAGTATTTT.